These 28 T cell receptor beta chains were all obtained from the same sample, sequenced in a study of shared clonotypes between healthy human individuals. Using immunoSEQ multiplex PCR, the repertoire was profiled, and TCRdb retains in-frame clones only, with some absent. The sample lists 2 million to 2.5 million clones; roughly 90% were seen once. Sample: naive CD4+ T cells from PBMCs. Sample subset: CD45RA+ positively selected. These receptors were taken from a man younger than 35 in good health. Some clones in this sample may be carry-over from other donors' samples.

J is TRBJ2-7 and V is TRBV11-3; D is possibly TRBD1 (5 bases). Per the germline V gene, CDR1 is SGHNT and CDR2 is YENEEA. This CDR3 is 13 amino acids long. Trimming removed 3 bases from V and 2 bases from J, with 8 bases in between. The CDR3 loop reads CASSLGRAYEQYF. The DNA of the CDR3 is TGTGCCAGCAGCTTGGGCAGGGCCTACGAGCAGTACTTC.

This sequence joins TRBV6-5 and TRBJ1-1; no clear D. Per germline, CDR1 MNHEY and CDR2 SVGAGI. V was pared by 7 bases and J by 0 bases, with 12 bases between. The CDR3 consists of 14 residues. In nucleotides, the CDR3 is TGTGCCAGCACCCGCGCCGGGGTGAACACTGAAGCTTTCTTT. It codes for CASTRAGVNTEAFF.

Worth noting for this clone: This CDR3 is also generated by other DNA sequences in the sample. The V gene is TRBV28, the J gene TRBJ2-6, with 7 nucleotides matching TRBD1. Germline CDR1 is MDHEN and CDR2 is SYDVKM. The junction had 5 bases not matched to a gene; V was cut back by 5 bases and J by 7 bases. The CDR3 runs 14 residues. CDR3 sequence (DNA): TGTGCCAGCAGTCCAGGGGGTGGAGCCAACGTCCTGACTTTC. Its protein is CASSPGGGANVLTF. Full variable domain (outside the CDR3, taken from reference TRBV28 and TRBJ2-6): DVKVTQSSRYLVKRTGEKVFLECVQDMDHENMFWYRQDPGLGLRLIYFSYDVKMKEKGDIPEGYSVSREKKERFSLILESASTNQTSMYLCASSPGGGANVLTFGAGSRLTVL.

This chain connects TRBV7-8 to TRBJ2-2; tentative D call: TRBD1 (6 bases). CDR1 and CDR2 from the germline V gene are SGHVS and FQNEAQ. V lost 3 bases, J lost 6 bases, and 8 bases lay in between. This CDR3 region has 13 residues. CDR3 protein: CASSLKGAGELFF. The DNA of the CDR3 is TGTGCCAGCAGCTTGAAGGGGGCCGGGGAGCTGTTTTTT.

J is TRBJ1-2 and V is TRBV30; D gene uncertain. The CDR3 runs 13 residues. Looked up from germline, CDR1 is GTSNPN and CDR2 is SVGIG (reference sequence). V lost 2 bases and J lost 8, with 15 bases in between. The CDR3 loop reads CAWSPDRGEGYTF. The DNA of the CDR3 is TGTGCCTGGAGTCCGGACCGAGGTGAGGGCTACACCTTC.

The chain joins TRBV9 to TRBJ2-1, with D tentatively TRBD2 (5 bases). The CDR3 is 15 residues long. Per germline, CDR1 SGDLS and CDR2 YYNGEE. Trimming shortened V by 4 bases and J by 0 bases, and 11 bases separated the two germline ends. CDR3: CASSLGVDSYNEQFF. The CDR3 region has the DNA TGTGCCAGCAGCCTCGGGGTAGACTCCTACAATGAGCAGTTCTTC.

V is TRBV10-2 and J is TRBJ1-5; unclear D gene. V lost 4 bases, J lost 3 bases, and 10 bases lay in between. This CDR3 spans 14 amino acids. Germline CDR1 and CDR2: WSHSY and SAAADI. This CDR3 reads CASSVGRINQPQHF. The CDR3 coding sequence is TGCGCCAGCAGTGTAGGTCGGATCAATCAGCCCCAGCATTTT.

The rearrangement links TRBV19 to TRBJ2-3, with D unclear. The germline V gene encodes CDR1 LNHDA and CDR2 SQIVND (reference sequence). The CDR3 loop spans 13 amino acids. V dropped 2 bases and J dropped 3 bases, with 6 bases sitting between them. The CDR3 loop reads CASSIKRTDTQYF. The CDR3 DNA reads as TGTGCCAGTAGTATAAAGAGGACAGATACGCAGTATTTT.

The J gene is TRBJ1-5, the V gene TRBV28, with D possibly matching TRBD1 (5 bases). V lost 3 bases, J lost 6 bases, and 21 bases lay in between. Germline lookup yields CDR1 MDHEN and CDR2 SYDVKM. The CDR3 runs 17 residues. The CDR3 is CASSFLGGLDGGQPQHF. The CDR3 nucleotides are TGTGCCAGCAGTTTCCTGGGGGGACTCGACGGGGGTCAGCCCCAGCATTTT.

CDR3 region: CASSSLAGGWINEQFF. CDR3 sequence (DNA): TGTGCCAGCAGTTCCCTAGCAGGGGGGTGGATAAATGAGCAGTTCTTC. The chain recombines TRBV28 with TRBJ2-1; tentative D call: TRBD1 (7 bases). V was shortened by 4 bases and J by 7 bases, with 20 bases between the two germline ends. Per the germline V gene, CDR1 is MDHEN and CDR2 is SYDVKM. The CDR3 extends over 16 amino acids.

The chain recombines TRBV5-1 with TRBJ2-5, with unresolved D. CDR3 length equals 13 residues. The V gene lost 5 bases and the J gene lost 1 base, with 9 bases spanning the gap. Germline CDR1 and CDR2: SGHRS and YFSETQ. CDR3 protein: CASRVDPQETQYF. The CDR3 nucleotides are TGCGCCAGCAGGGTCGACCCCCAAGAGACCCAGTACTTC.

The CDR3 protein is CASSPSGGGNEQFF. The CDR3 coding sequence is TGTGCCAGCAGCCCCTCAGGCGGCGGCAATGAGCAGTTCTTC. The V and J genes are TRBV11-2 and TRBJ2-1; D gene ambiguous. Trimming shortened V by 5 bases and J by 6 bases, and 14 bases separated the two germline ends. The V gene's germline CDR1 is SGHAT and CDR2 FQNNGV. This CDR3 region has 14 residues.

The chain recombines TRBV2 with TRBJ2-3, with TRBD1 matching 8 bases. J was trimmed by 5 bases and V by 4 bases; bases with no gene match: 8. The CDR3 is 15 residues long. Germline V lookup: CDR1 SNHLY, CDR2 FYNNEI. The CDR3, as DNA: TGTGCCAGCAGTGTGACCCCAGGGGGCGAAGATACGCAGTATTTT. This codes for CASSVTPGGEDTQYF.

The chain joins TRBV6-4 to TRBJ1-1; D is unresolved. The germline gives CDR1 MRHNA, CDR2 SNTAGT. V lost 5 bases and J lost 1, with 14 bases in between. This CDR3 is 15 amino acids long. CDR3 nucleotide sequence: TGTGCCAGCAGTTCAAATGGACTGCAGAACACTGAAGCTTTCTTT. Its translation: CASSSNGLQNTEAFF.

The V and J genes are TRBV7-9 and TRBJ1-5; D uncertain. The V end lost 1 base, the J end lost 0 bases, and 13 bases lay between the germline ends. This CDR3 is 17 amino acids long. Germline V gives CDR1 SEHNR, CDR2 FQNEAQ (reference sequence). The CDR3 nucleotides are TGTGCCAGCAGCTTAGGACAACCAGTCTCTAGCAATCAGCCCCAGCATTTT. It translates to CASSLGQPVSSNQPQHF.

Here the CDR3 reads CASSPTGHGFTDTQYF. CDR3 in DNA: TGTGCCAGCAGCCCGACGGGACATGGATTCACAGATACGCAGTATTTT. J is TRBJ2-3 and V is TRBV7-2; the D gene is possibly TRBD1 (6 bases). Trimming left V 5 bases short and J 2 bases short, with 17 bases between. The germline CDR1 and CDR2 sequences are SGHTA and FQGNSA. CDR3 size: 16 residues.

The chain is built from TRBV9 and TRBJ2-5; D is possibly TRBD2 (6 bases). V was cut by 4 bases and J by 9 bases, with 19 bases left in between. The CDR3 is 14 amino acids. Germline V gene data show CDR1 as SGDLS and CDR2 as YYNGEE. CDR3 residues: CASSPLVGGFPQYF. The CDR3 bases are TGTGCCAGCAGCCCTCTAGTGGGAGGTTTCCCCCAGTACTTC. Looking up the rest from reference TRBV9 and TRBJ2-5 gives the full variable domain: DSGVTQTPKHLITATGQRVTLRCSPRSGDLSVYWYQQSLDQGLQFLIQYYNGEERAKGNILERFSAQQFPDLHSELNLSSLELGDSALYFCASSPLVGGFPQYFGPGTRLLVL.

This sequence joins TRBV7-2 and TRBJ2-7; 12 nucleotides align to TRBD1. CDR3 length: 16 amino acids. Trimming took 4 bases from V and 5 from J; bases not matched to a gene: 9. CDR1 is SGHTA, CDR2 FQGNSA, per germline. The CDR3, as DNA: TGTGCCAGCAGCTCCCTTTTGGGACAGGGGGCCCACGAGCAGTACTTC. Amino acids: CASSSLLGQGAHEQYF.

This chain connects TRBV6-5 to TRBJ1-4, with 10 bases matching TRBD1. This CDR3 has 15 amino acids. The V and J ends lost 5 bases and 8 bases, in that order; junction bases with no gene match: 8. The germline gives CDR1 MNHEY, CDR2 SVGAGI. The CDR3 spells CASSDWDRGGEKLFF. In nucleotides, the CDR3 is TGTGCCAGCAGTGACTGGGACAGGGGAGGAGAAAAACTGTTTTTT.

There are a few counts of this clone. The CDR3 coding sequence is TGTGCCAGCATGACAGGGTACACTGAAGCTTTCTTT. The encoded protein is CASMTGYTEAFF. V gene TRBV5-8 combines with J gene TRBJ1-1, with 7 bases that match TRBD1. In germline, CDR1 is SGHTS, CDR2 YDEGEE. Germline trimming cut 6 bases from V and 3 bases from J; bases unmatched to any gene: 2. The CDR3 extends over 12 amino acids.

CDR3 sequence: CASSSGGSGTYEQYF. In nucleotides, the CDR3 is TGCGCCAGCAGCTCAGGGGGGAGTGGGACCTACGAGCAGTACTTC. The V call is TRBV5-1, the J call TRBJ2-7, with D possibly being TRBD1 (7 bases). The CDR3 loop spans 15 amino acids. V was cut by 3 bases and J by 2 bases, with 15 bases left in between. Germline CDR1 and CDR2: SGHRS and YFSETQ. The full variable domain, its missing parts supplied by reference TRBV5-1 and TRBJ2-7, is KAGVTQTPRYLIKTRGQQVTLSCSPISGHRSVSWYQQTPGQGLQFLFEYFSETQRNKGNFPGRFSGRQFSNSRSEMNVSTLELGDSALYLCASSSGGSGTYEQYFGPGTRLTVT.

V is TRBV27 and J is TRBJ2-5; 12 positions agree with TRBD1. V shed 8 bases and J 3 bases; nucleotides not matched to a gene: 7. CDR1 is MNHEY, CDR2 SMNVEV, per germline (reference sequence). The CDR3 runs 15 residues. CDR3 protein: CASGTGGNREETQYF. The CDR3 DNA follows: TGTGCCAGCGGGACAGGGGGCAATCGGGAAGAGACCCAGTACTTC.

CDR3 DNA sequence: TGTGCCAGCAGCTTAGCACTGGGTGCGCCCCAGTACTTC. This codes for CASSLALGAPQYF. The V and J genes are TRBV11-2 and TRBJ2-5, with D hard to call. The CDR3 sequence is 13 residues long. Trimming left V 1 base short and J 9 bases short, with 12 bases between. The germline V gene has CDR1 SGHAT and CDR2 FQNNGV.

The rearrangement uses TRBV5-1 and TRBJ2-1; D is tentatively TRBD1 or TRBD2 (5 bases each). V lost 7 bases and J 8 bases, leaving 13 bases between the germline ends. The germline CDR1 and CDR2 sequences are SGHRS and YFSETQ. This CDR3 is 12 amino acids long. For the CDR3, the DNA is TGCGCCAGCGCCTGGGACCAGCATGAGCAGTTCTTC. Its protein is CASAWDQHEQFF. The whole variable domain, remainder taken from reference TRBV5-1 and TRBJ2-1, is KAGVTQTPRYLIKTRGQQVTLSCSPISGHRSVSWYQQTPGQGLQFLFEYFSETQRNKGNFPGRFSGRQFSNSRSEMNVSTLELGDSALYLCASAWDQHEQFFGPGTRLTVL.

The rearrangement uses TRBV27 and TRBJ2-7; D unresolved. Trimming took off 3 bases at V and 5 bases at J, with 11 bases between the two ends. This CDR3 comprises 13 residues. Per germline, CDR1 MNHEY and CDR2 SMNVEV (reference sequence). The DNA of the CDR3 is TGTGCCAGCAGTTTCCCCAATGGGAACGAGCAGTACTTC. The encoded protein is CASSFPNGNEQYF.

Turning to this clone: The sample contains more than one DNA sequence encoding this CDR3. This chain links TRBV7-9 with TRBJ1-5; the D is unclear. The CDR3 has 13 residues. The germline V gene encodes CDR1 SEHNR and CDR2 FQNEAQ (reference sequence). Trimming removed 5 bases at V and 0 bases at J, with 5 bases between. DNA of the CDR3: TGTGCCAGCAGCCTAAATAGCAATCAGCCCCAGCATTTT. Protein: CASSLNSNQPQHF.

The chain employs TRBV7-2 and TRBJ1-1; 9 bases line up with TRBD1. The CDR3 consists of 15 residues. Unmatched junction bases numbered 7, after V lost 5 bases and J lost 3 bases. Germline lookup yields CDR1 SGHTA and CDR2 FQGNSA. This CDR3 reads CASSIQGARDTEAFF. In DNA, the CDR3 is TGTGCCAGCAGCATACAGGGGGCGCGGGACACTGAAGCTTTCTTT. The full variable domain, completed using reference TRBV7-2 and TRBJ1-1, is GAGVSQSPSNKVTEKGKDVELRCDPISGHTALYWYRQSLGQGLEFLIYFQGNSAPDKSGLPSDRFSAERTGGSVSTLTIQRTQQEDSAVYLCASSIQGARDTEAFFGQGTRLTVV.

The rearrangement joins TRBV27 to TRBJ1-5; D call uncertain. V lost 7 bases and J 3 bases, leaving 16 bases between the germline ends. CDR1 is MNHEY, CDR2 SMNVEV, per germline (reference sequence). The CDR3 covers 15 residues. This CDR3 reads CASTPWAGLNQPQHF. The CDR3 DNA sequence: TGTGCCAGCACCCCTTGGGCGGGCCTCAATCAGCCCCAGCATTTT.